This T cell receptor (beta chain) originates from a study of cytomegalovirus exposure and HLA in healthy donors. Study information: Unique TCR beta sequences numbering approximately 100 million came from 190 million or so T cells in an earlier analysis. Study observations and caveats: Accurate prediction of HLA-A and HLA-B alleles (for most subjects) was reportedly achieved from TCR beta sequences. TCR beta chain V- and J-gene trimming was linked, in a later analysis, to a missense variant in DCLRE1C.

PCR employed 60 Vbeta and 13 Jbeta primers. Repertoires were generated with immunoSEQ multiplex PCR, while TCRdb's copy carries only in-frame clones and drops some. The sample lists around 99,000 clones; 60% to 80% were seen once. Turning to this clone: What it recognizes is unknown.

Sequenced: PBMCs. This receptor was obtained from a man between 18 and 29 years old in good health and CMV-seronegative.

The CDR3 here is CASSVLLNTEAFF. The CDR3 nucleotides read TGTGCCAGCAGCGTCCTCTTGAACACTGAAGCTTTCTTT. This chain connects TRBV9 to TRBJ1-1; no definite D call. Looked up from germline, CDR1 is SGDLS and CDR2 is YYNGEE. Trimming left V 2 bases short and J 0 bases short, with 5 bases between. This CDR3 comprises 13 residues.